The clone carrying this T cell receptor beta chain has more than one count but fewer than ten. The target antigen is unknown. This specimen comes from a study of CD8 T cells in ankylosing spondylitis. Study results and caveats: Reports say disease-linked clones showed up significantly more in matched ankylosing spondylitis synovial fluid.

The germline CDR1 and CDR2 sequences are SGHRS and YFSETQ. The CDR3 consists of 14 residues. V lost 5 bases and J lost 3; bases outside the gene matches: 7. TCRdb reanalysed the 5' RACE reads using MiXCR and keeps one entry per CDR3 protein. The repertoire holds hundreds of thousands of distinct CDR3 sequences, with 20% to 25% as singletons. The chain joins TRBV5-1 to TRBJ1-1; TRBD1 agrees at 7 bases. Sequencing was done on a sample of blood, either unsorted or a sorted T cell fraction (not recorded which). The receptor's source is a female donor with ankylosing spondylitis or in good health (not recorded which). CDR3 residues: CASSSQGRDTEAFF. In DNA, the CDR3 is TGCGCCAGCAGTTCACAGGGGAGGGACACTGAAGCTTTCTTT.